The next 3 T cell receptor beta chains were all read from a single sample in a study of blood T cells in healthy people across ages. The use of a sample-barcoded 5' primer and a J-beta primer mix characterized a second PCR of about 7 to 12 cycles. MiXCR, run by TCRdb on the 5' RACE reads, gives a single entry per CDR3 protein. Of around 850,000 distinct CDR3 sequences in the sample, 35% to 40% are singletons; the top ten hold approximately 13%. Sequencing was performed on blood. Source of these receptors: a young man in good health.

The chain employs TRBV7-2 and TRBJ2-5; the D is unclear. The germline V gene has CDR1 SGHTA and CDR2 FQGNSA. The V gene lost 8 bases and the J gene lost 10 bases, with 26 bases spanning the gap. CDR3 length equals 15 residues. In DNA form, the CDR3 reads TGTGCCAGCTTTCTTATTGCTAGGGATCGGCAGGTCCAGTACTTC. Translation gives CASFLIARDRQVQYF.

Of note for this clonotype: This may be a read error: a much more frequent sequence differs by one nucleotide. The rearrangement links TRBV10-3 to TRBJ2-3; D gene ambiguous. The CDR3 is 13 amino acids. Trimming took off 6 bases at V and 1 base at J, with 8 bases between the two ends. Germline values: CDR1 ENHRY, CDR2 SYGVKD. CDR3 residues: CAISPVGTDTQYF. CDR3 nucleotide sequence: TGTGCCATCAGCCCCGTGGGCACAGATACGCAGTATTTT.

The chain carries TRBV7-2 and TRBJ1-2, with D possibly matching TRBD1 (5 bases). The V end lost 5 bases, the J end lost 2 bases, and 9 bases lay between the germline ends. Germline CDR1 SGHTA, CDR2 FQGNSA. This CDR3 region has 13 residues. In DNA, the CDR3 is TGTGCCAGCAGCATGGACATGAACTATGGCTACACCTTC. The encoded protein is CASSMDMNYGYTF.